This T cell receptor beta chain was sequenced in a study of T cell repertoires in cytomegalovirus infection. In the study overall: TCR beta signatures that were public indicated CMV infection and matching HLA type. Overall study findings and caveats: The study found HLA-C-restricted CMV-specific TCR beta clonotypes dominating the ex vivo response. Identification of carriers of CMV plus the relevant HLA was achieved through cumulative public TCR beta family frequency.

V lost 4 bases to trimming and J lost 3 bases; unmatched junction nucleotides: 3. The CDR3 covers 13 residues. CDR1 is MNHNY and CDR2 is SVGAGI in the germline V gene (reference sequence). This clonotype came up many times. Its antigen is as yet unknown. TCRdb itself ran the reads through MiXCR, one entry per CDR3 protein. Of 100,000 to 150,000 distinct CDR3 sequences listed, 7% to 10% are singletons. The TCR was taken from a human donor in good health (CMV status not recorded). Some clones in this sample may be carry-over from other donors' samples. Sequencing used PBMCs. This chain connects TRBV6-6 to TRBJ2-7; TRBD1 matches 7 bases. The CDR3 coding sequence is TGTGCCAGCAGTTCACAGGGGCGCTACGAGCAGTACTTC. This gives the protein CASSSQGRYEQYF.